These 27 T cell receptor beta chains originate from one sample sequenced in a study of blood T cell repertoires in COVID-19. Clones were read by immunoSEQ multiplex PCR, and TCRdb kept only the in-frame ones, dropping some. Counted here are some 150,000 clones, roughly 87% occurring once; the ten biggest clones make up around 1.6%. Sequencing was carried out using peripheral blood. Receptor source: a woman aged 50 to 60 with acute or convalescent COVID-19.

The CDR3 region has the DNA TGTGCCAGCAACCAGTATAGCGGGGGGGCCGGGGAGCAGTACTTC. It codes for CASNQYSGGAGEQYF. The rearrangement joins TRBV7-2 to TRBJ2-7, with TRBD2 matching 11 bases. Germline lookup yields CDR1 SGHTA and CDR2 FQGNSA. The CDR3 runs to 15 residues. V shed 7 bases, J shed 7 bases, and the junction held 12 bases outside the gene matches.

This chain connects TRBV5-1 to TRBJ2-3; 10 bases line up with TRBD2. CDR3 length: 16 residues. Germline values: CDR1 SGHRS, CDR2 YFSETQ. V shed 4 bases and J 2 bases; nucleotides not matched to a gene: 7. This CDR3 reads CASSPALAGDTDTQYF. The CDR3 coding sequence is TGCGCCAGCAGCCCCGCCCTAGCGGGGGACACAGATACGCAGTATTTT.

The chain employs TRBV6-2 or TRBV6-3 and TRBJ1-6; a possible D gene is TRBD1 (6 bases). Trimming removed 0 bases from V and 9 bases from J, with 21 bases in between. Germline lookup yields CDR1 MNHEY and CDR2 SVGEGT. The CDR3 loop spans 18 amino acids. CDR3 amino acids: CASSYSTTGTSGISPLHF. The CDR3 DNA sequence: TGTGCCAGCAGTTACTCCACCACCGGGACAAGTGGGATTTCACCCCTCCACTTT.

V gene TRBV9 combines with J gene TRBJ1-1; 10 positions agree with TRBD1. V trimming: 4 bases; J trimming: 1 base; junction bases outside the gene matches: 13. The CDR3 totals 18 residues. Germline CDR1 reads SGDLS; CDR2 reads YYNGEE. The CDR3, as DNA: TGTGCCAGCAGCACCCCGGGACAGGGGTCGCTGGGGAACACTGAAGCTTTCTTT. This translates into CASSTPGQGSLGNTEAFF.

The V call is TRBV6-6, the J call TRBJ1-2; TRBD1 aligns across 11 bases. The CDR3 is 15 amino acids. Trimming took 2 bases from V and 7 from J; bases not matched to a gene: 6. CDR1 is MNHNY and CDR2 is SVGAGI in the germline V gene (reference sequence). Here the CDR3 reads CASSYGGQGASGYTF. The CDR3 DNA is TGTGCCAGCAGTTACGGCGGACAGGGGGCTAGTGGCTACACCTTC.

DNA for the CDR3: TGTGCCAGCAGCTTGGAGGGGGAGCAGTACTTC. This codes for CASSLEGEQYF. The gene calls are TRBV11-3 and TRBJ2-7; possible D gene TRBD2, 6 bases. With 3 bases removed from V and 7 bases from J, the gap between germline ends came to 7 bases. The CDR3 totals 11 residues. CDR1 and CDR2 (germline): SGHNT, YENEEA.

This clone was found a few times. This rearrangement joins TRBV4-3 to TRBJ2-3; 9 positions match TRBD2. This CDR3 has 15 amino acids. CDR1 is LGHNA and CDR2 is YSLEER in the germline V gene. V lost 2 bases and J lost 4; bases outside the gene matches: 4. The CDR3 DNA sequence: TGCGCCAGCAGCCAACAAGCGGGGGGTGCAGATACGCAGTATTTT. It codes for CASSQQAGGADTQYF.

This clone was detected only once. V gene TRBV6-6 combines with J gene TRBJ2-5, with 9 bases lining up with TRBD2. The CDR3 extends over 15 amino acids. CDR1 and CDR2 from the germline V gene are MNHNY and SVGAGI (reference sequence). J was trimmed by 5 bases and V by 1 base; bases with no gene match: 5. The CDR3 nucleotides are TGTGCCAGCAGTTACTTTAGCGGGAGTTTGGAGACCCAGTACTTC. Translating gives CASSYFSGSLETQYF.

This chain uses TRBV4-1 with TRBJ1-4; no clear D gene. Germline CDR1 is MGHRA and CDR2 is YSYEKL. This CDR3 has 15 residues. Trimming removed 0 bases at V and 7 bases at J, with 12 bases between. The CDR3 is CASSQDKQPTEKLFF. The CDR3 DNA sequence: TGCGCCAGCAGCCAAGATAAACAGCCTACTGAAAAACTGTTTTTT.

The genes are TRBV7-9 and TRBJ1-2, with D possibly being TRBD1 (5 bases). Trimming took 4 bases from V and 6 from J, leaving 12 bases between them. Germline CDR1 reads SEHNR; CDR2 reads FQNEAQ (reference sequence). This CDR3 region has 13 residues. CDR3 region: CASSWGGVDGYTF. CDR3 in DNA: TGTGCCAGCAGCTGGGGAGGGGTGGATGGCTACACCTTC.

The chain joins TRBV3-1 (or the pseudogene TRBV3-2) to TRBJ1-1; D is uncertain. CDR1 is LGHDT, CDR2 YNNKEL, per germline (reference sequence). This CDR3 contains 13 residues. V lost 4 bases and J lost 4, with 10 bases in between. The CDR3 DNA is TGTGCCAGCAGCCGCGGGGTCGGCACTGAAGCTTTCTTT. As protein: CASSRGVGTEAFF.

The rearrangement uses TRBV6-2 or TRBV6-3 and TRBJ1-2; D gene uncertain. This CDR3 region has 11 residues. The germline V and J ends were trimmed by 2 bases and 5 bases, with 3 bases remaining between them. Germline V gives CDR1 MNHEY, CDR2 SVGEGT. CDR3 loop: CASSYTYGYTF. In nucleotides, the CDR3 is TGTGCCAGCAGTTACACATATGGCTACACCTTC.

CDR3 region: CASSATGGHDNQPQHF. As DNA, the CDR3 is TGTGCCAGCAGCGCAACAGGGGGCCATGACAATCAGCCCCAGCATTTT. J is TRBJ1-5 and V is TRBV5-5; TRBD1 aligns across 9 bases. CDR1 and CDR2 from the germline V gene are SGHKS and YYEKEE (reference sequence). V shed 4 bases, J shed 3 bases, and the junction held 8 bases outside the gene matches. This CDR3 is built from 16 residues.

J is TRBJ2-2 and V is TRBV11-2; TRBD1 matches 9 bases. The V and J ends lost 4 bases and 3 bases, in that order; junction bases with no gene match: 6. The CDR3 runs 16 residues. From germline, CDR1 is SGHAT and CDR2 FQNNGV. CDR3 coding DNA: TGTGCCAGCAGCTCCCCGACAGGGGGTTACACCGGGGAGCTGTTTTTT. It yields the protein CASSSPTGGYTGELFF. Based on the CDR3 plus reference TRBV11-2 and TRBJ2-2, the full variable domain is EAGVAQSPRYKIIEKRQSVAFWCNPISGHATLYWYQQILGQGPKLLIQFQNNGVVDDSQLPKDRFSAERLKGVDSTLKIQPAKLEDSAVYLCASSSPTGGYTGELFFGEGSRLTVL.

V and J are TRBV21-1 and TRBJ1-2; TRBD1, the table's D call, lacks a check against the DNA. TRBV21-1 constitutes a pseudogene. The CDR3 spans 12 residues. The CDR3 DNA reads as TGTGCCAGCCTCAGGGAAAGCTATGGCTACACCTTC. As protein: CASLRESYGYTF.

On this clone itself: The same CDR3 arises from other DNA sequences in this sample as well. The chain carries TRBV9 and TRBJ2-5, with 8 bases aligning to TRBD2. The CDR3 is made up of 14 amino acids. V was pared by 4 bases and J by 4 bases, with 6 bases of the junction left unmatched. CDR1 and CDR2 (germline): SGDLS, YYNGEE. The CDR3 region has the DNA TGTGCCAGCAGCCCGGGAGGGGTAAGAGAGACCCAGTACTTC. Protein sequence: CASSPGGVRETQYF. The variable domain in full, with the rest retrieved from reference TRBV9 and TRBJ2-5, is DSGVTQTPKHLITATGQRVTLRCSPRSGDLSVYWYQQSLDQGLQFLIQYYNGEERAKGNILERFSAQQFPDLHSELNLSSLELGDSALYFCASSPGGVRETQYFGPGTRLLVL.

This rearrangement joins TRBV5-1 to TRBJ2-5, with 7 bases aligning to TRBD2. V was clipped by 4 bases and J by 3 bases; unmatched bases: 6. This CDR3 is 14 amino acids long. The germline gives CDR1 SGHRS, CDR2 YFSETQ. The CDR3 nucleotides are TGCGCCAGCAGCACAAGACTAGCCGAAGAGACCCAGTACTTC. It yields the protein CASSTRLAEETQYF.

This clone was detected once. The V gene is TRBV28, the J gene TRBJ1-4; 8 bases match TRBD1. The V and J ends lost 6 bases and 5 bases, in that order; junction bases with no gene match: 5. Germline CDR1 MDHEN, CDR2 SYDVKM. The CDR3 spans 14 residues. The CDR3 region is CASRWDRPNEKLFF. The CDR3 nucleotides read TGTGCCAGCAGGTGGGACAGGCCGAATGAAAAACTGTTTTTT.

J is TRBJ1-1 and V is TRBV12-5, with 9 bases lining up with TRBD1. In germline, CDR1 is LGHNT, CDR2 FRNRAP. With V trimmed by 1 base and J by 11 bases, 5 bases remained unmatched. This CDR3 has 13 amino acids. CDR3 residues: CASGLGTGGRAFF. Here the CDR3 DNA reads TGTGCTAGTGGTTTGGGAACAGGGGGCAGGGCTTTCTTT.

The CDR3 sequence: CASSHSGANEKLFF. CDR3 coding DNA: TGCGCCAGCAGCCATTCAGGGGCTAATGAAAAACTGTTTTTT. The chain recombines TRBV4-3 with TRBJ1-4; TRBD1 is a possible D gene (6 bases). Germline lookup yields CDR1 LGHNA and CDR2 YSLEER. The CDR3 sequence is 14 residues long. The V end was cut by 3 bases, the J end by 3 bases, with 8 bases between.

For the CDR3, the DNA is TGTGCCAGCAGCTTGAAGACTAGCGGGGCGGCAGATACGCAGTATTTT. This translates into CASSLKTSGAADTQYF. The chain carries TRBV5-6 and TRBJ2-3; 11 bases agree with TRBD2. Germline V gene data show CDR1 as SGHDT and CDR2 as YYEEEE. The CDR3 consists of 16 residues. Trimming took 1 base from V and 4 from J; bases not matched to a gene: 5.

The V gene is TRBV7-2, the J gene TRBJ2-1; D gene unclear. Trimming removed 1 base at V and 1 base at J, with 5 bases between. From germline, CDR1 is SGHTA and CDR2 FQGNSA. This CDR3 region has 14 residues. The CDR3 DNA is TGTGCCAGCAGCTTAGAATATTCCTACAATGAGCAGTTCTTC. Translation: CASSLEYSYNEQFF.

This clone was seen only a few times. The V call is TRBV18, the J call TRBJ1-2, with 8 bases aligning to TRBD1. Germline CDR1 KGHSH, CDR2 LQKENI. CDR3 length: 14 residues. J was trimmed by 8 bases and V by 4 bases; bases with no gene match: 9. The CDR3 nucleotides read TGTGCCAGCTCACGGGGACAGGATACCGGCGGCTACACCTTC. Translating gives CASSRGQDTGGYTF.

The chain combines TRBV19 with TRBJ2-7, with D possibly being TRBD2 (6 bases). Trimming shortened V by 5 bases and J by 7 bases, and 15 bases separated the two germline ends. Germline V CDR1 and CDR2: LNHDA, SQIVND (reference sequence). The length of the CDR3 is 13 residues. The CDR3 DNA follows: TGTGCCAGTAGTTTCCGGGACTCCCCAGAGCAGTACTTC. Encoded protein: CASSFRDSPEQYF.

The chain carries TRBV6-5 and TRBJ1-1; 10 bases are a match to TRBD1. V lost 3 bases and J lost 2; bases outside the gene matches: 6. The CDR3 is 16 amino acids. Per germline, CDR1 MNHEY and CDR2 SVGAGI. The CDR3 nucleotides read TGTGCCAGCAGTTATGACAGGGGGCCTTTAAACACTGAAGCTTTCTTT. Amino acid sequence: CASSYDRGPLNTEAFF.

This clone was observed a single time. J is TRBJ2-7 and V is TRBV6-5; D not resolved. The V and J ends lost 2 bases and 5 bases respectively, with 13 bases between them. The CDR3 extends over 14 amino acids. Germline V gene lookup returns CDR1 MNHEY and CDR2 SVGAGI. CDR3 nucleotide sequence: TGTGCCAGCAGTTACGTTGGGCCTCAAAACGAGCAGTACTTC. Protein product: CASSYVGPQNEQYF.

This chain joins TRBV20-1 and TRBJ2-1; D unresolved. Germline V gene data show CDR1 as DFQATT and CDR2 as SNEGSKA (reference sequence). The CDR3 is made up of 14 amino acids. The V end was cut by 6 bases, the J end by 0 bases, with 12 bases between. CDR3 bases: TGCAGTGCAAGTGTCCTCCTCTCCTACAATGAGCAGTTCTTC. This encodes CSASVLLSYNEQFF.